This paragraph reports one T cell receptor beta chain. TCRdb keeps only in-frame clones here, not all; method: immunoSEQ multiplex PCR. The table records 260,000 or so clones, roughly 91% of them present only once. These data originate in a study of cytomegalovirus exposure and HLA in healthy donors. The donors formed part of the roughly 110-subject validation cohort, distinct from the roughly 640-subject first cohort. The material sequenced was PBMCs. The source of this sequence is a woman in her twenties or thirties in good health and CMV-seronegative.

The chain's CDR3 is CASSPHQRSGGTDTQYF. The CDR3, as DNA: TGTGCCAGCAGCCCGCATCAACGGTCGGGGGGCACAGATACGCAGTATTTT. This chain uses TRBV7-6 with TRBJ2-3; a weak D match, TRBD2 (6 bases). CDR1 is SGHVS and CDR2 is FNYEAQ in the germline V gene. CDR3 length equals 17 residues. V lost 5 bases to trimming and J lost 1 base, with 19 bases between them. The complete variable domain, with remaining parts taken from reference TRBV7-6 and TRBJ2-3, reads GAGVSQSPRYKVTKRGQDVALRCDPISGHVSLYWYRQALGQGPEFLTYFNYEAQQDKSGLPNDRFSAERPEGSISTLTIQRTEQRDSAMYRCASSPHQRSGGTDTQYFGPGTRLTVL.